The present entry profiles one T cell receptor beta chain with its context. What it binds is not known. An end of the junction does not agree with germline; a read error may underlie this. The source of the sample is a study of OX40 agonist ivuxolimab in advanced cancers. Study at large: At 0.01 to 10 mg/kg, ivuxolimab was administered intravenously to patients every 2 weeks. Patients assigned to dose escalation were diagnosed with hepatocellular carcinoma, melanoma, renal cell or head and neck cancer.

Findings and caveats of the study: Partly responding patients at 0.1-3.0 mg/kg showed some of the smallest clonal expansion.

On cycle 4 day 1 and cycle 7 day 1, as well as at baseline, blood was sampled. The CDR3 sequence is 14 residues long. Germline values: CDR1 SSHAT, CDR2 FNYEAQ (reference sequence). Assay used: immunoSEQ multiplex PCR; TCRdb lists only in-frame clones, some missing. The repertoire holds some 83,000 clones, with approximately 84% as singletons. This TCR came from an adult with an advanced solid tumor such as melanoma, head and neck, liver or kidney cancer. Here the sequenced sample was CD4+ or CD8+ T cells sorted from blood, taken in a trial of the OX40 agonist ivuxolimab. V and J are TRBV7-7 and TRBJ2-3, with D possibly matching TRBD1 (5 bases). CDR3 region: CASSLGHSTDTQYF. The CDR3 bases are TGTGCTAGCAGCCTAGGACACAGCACAGATACGCAGTATTTT.